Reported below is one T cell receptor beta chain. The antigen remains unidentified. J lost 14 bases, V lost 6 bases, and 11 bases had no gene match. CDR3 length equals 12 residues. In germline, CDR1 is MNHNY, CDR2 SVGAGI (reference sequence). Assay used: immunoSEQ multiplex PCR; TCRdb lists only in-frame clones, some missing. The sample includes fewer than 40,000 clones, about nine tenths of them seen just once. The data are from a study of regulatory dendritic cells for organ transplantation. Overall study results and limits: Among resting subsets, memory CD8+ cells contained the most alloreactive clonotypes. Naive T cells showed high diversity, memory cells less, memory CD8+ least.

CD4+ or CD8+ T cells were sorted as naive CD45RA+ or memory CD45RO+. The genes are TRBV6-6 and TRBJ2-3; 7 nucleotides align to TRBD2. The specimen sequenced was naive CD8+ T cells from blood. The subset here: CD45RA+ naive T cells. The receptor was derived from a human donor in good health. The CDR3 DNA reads TGTGCCAGCAGCAAGGTACGACTAGCCCCGTATTTT. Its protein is CASSKVRLAPYF.